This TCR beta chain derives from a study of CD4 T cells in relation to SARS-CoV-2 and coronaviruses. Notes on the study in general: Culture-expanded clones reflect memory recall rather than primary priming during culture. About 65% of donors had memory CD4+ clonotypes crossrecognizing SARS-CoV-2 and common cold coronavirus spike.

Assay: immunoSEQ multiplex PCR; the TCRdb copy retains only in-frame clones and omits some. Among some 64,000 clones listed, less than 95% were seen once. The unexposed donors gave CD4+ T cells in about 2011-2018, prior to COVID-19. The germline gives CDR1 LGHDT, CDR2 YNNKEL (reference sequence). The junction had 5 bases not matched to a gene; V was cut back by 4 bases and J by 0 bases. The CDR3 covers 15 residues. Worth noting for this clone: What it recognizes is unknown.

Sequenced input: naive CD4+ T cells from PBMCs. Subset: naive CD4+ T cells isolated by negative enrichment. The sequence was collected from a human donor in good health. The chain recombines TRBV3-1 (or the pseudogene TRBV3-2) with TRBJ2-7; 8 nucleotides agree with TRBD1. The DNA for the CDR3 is TGTGCCAGCAGCCCCCGGACAGGGAGCTCCTACGAGCAGTACTTC. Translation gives CASSPRTGSSYEQYF.